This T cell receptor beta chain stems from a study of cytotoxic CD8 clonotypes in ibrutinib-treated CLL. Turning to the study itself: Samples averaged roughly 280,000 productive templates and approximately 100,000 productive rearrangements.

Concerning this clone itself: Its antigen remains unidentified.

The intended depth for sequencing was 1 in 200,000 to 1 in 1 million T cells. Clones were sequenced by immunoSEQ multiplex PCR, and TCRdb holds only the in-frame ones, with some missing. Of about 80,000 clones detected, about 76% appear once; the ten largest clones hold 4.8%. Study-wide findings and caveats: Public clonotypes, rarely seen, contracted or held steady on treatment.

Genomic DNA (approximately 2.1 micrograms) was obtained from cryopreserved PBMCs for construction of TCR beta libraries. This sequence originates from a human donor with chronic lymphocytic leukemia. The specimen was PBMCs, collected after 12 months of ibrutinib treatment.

The CDR3 sequence: CASSPHEERGYEQYF. In nucleotides, the CDR3 is TGTGCCAGCAGCCCCCACGAGGAACGGGGCTACGAGCAGTACTTC. This chain joins TRBV7-9 and TRBJ2-7; TRBD2 is a possible D gene (5 bases). Per the germline V gene, CDR1 is SEHNR and CDR2 is FQNEAQ (reference sequence). Trimming removed 5 bases at V and 3 bases at J, with 17 bases between. The length of the CDR3 is 15 residues.